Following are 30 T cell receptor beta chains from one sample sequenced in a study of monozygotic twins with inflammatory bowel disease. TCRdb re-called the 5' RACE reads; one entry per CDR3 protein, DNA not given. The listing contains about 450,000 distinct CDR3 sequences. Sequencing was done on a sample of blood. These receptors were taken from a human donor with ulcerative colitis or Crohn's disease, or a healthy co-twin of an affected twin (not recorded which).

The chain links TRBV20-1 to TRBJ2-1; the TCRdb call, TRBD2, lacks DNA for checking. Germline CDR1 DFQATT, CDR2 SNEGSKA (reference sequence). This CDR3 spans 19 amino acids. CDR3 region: CSARDQVVEREDSYNEQFF.

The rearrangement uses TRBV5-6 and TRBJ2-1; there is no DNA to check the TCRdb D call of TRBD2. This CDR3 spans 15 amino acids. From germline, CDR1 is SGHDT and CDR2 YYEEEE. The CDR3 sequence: CASISRTRVYNEQFF. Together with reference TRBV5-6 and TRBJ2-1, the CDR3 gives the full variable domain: DAGVTQSPTHLIKTRGQQVTLRCSPKSGHDTVSWYQQALGQGPQFIFQYYEEEERQRGNFPDRFSGHQFPNYSSELNVNALLLGDSALYLCASISRTRVYNEQFFGPGTRLTVL.

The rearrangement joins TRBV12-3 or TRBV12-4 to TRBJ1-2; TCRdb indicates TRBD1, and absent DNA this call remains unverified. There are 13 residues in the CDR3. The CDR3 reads CASSSNRGQGYTF.

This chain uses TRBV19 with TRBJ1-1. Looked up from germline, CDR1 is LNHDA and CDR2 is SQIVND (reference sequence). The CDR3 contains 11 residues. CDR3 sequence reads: CASSIMREAFF.

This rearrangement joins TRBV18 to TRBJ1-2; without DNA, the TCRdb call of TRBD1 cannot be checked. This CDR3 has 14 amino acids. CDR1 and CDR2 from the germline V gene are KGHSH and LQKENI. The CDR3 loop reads CASSPPGIYYGYTF.

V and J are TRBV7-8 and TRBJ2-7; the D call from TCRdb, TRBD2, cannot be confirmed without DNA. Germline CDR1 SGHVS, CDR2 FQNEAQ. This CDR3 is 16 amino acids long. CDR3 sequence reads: CASSSGTSGSSYEQYF.

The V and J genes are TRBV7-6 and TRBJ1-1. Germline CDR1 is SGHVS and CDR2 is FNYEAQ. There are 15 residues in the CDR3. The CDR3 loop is CASSPTVMMNTEAFF.

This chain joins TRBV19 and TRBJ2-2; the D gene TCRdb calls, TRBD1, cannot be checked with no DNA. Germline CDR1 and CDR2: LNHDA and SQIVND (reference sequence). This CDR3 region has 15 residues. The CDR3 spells CASSQGRVNTGELFF.

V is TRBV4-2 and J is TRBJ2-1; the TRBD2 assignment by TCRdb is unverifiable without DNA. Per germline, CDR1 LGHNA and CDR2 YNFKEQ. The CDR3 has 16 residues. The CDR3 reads CASSQDEGSEGNEQFF.

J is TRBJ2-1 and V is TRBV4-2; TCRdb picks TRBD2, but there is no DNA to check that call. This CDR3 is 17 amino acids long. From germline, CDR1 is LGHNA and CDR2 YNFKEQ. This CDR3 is CASSQGMGLESANEQFF.

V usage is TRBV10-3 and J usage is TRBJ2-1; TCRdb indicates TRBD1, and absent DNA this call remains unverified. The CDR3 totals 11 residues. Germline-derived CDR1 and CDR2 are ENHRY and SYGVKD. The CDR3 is CAIGQYNEQFF.

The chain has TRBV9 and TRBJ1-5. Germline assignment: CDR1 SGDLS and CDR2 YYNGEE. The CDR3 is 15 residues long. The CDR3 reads CASSPAGLLNQPQHF.

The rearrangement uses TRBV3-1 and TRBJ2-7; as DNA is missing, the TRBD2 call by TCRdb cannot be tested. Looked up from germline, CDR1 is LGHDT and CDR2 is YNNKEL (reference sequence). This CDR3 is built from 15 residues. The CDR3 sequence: CASSAQLAISYEQYF.

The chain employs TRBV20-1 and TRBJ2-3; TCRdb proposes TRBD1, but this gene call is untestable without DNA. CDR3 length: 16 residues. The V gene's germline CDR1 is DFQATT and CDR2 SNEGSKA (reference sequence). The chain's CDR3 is CSAAFQGGVGTDTQYF.

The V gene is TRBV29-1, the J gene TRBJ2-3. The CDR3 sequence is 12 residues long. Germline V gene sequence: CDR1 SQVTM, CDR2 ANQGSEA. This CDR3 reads CSVKDWADTQYF.

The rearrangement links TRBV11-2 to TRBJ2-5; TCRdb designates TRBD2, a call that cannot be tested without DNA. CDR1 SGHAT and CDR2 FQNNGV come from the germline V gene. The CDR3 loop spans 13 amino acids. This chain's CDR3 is CASSLGGLETQYF.

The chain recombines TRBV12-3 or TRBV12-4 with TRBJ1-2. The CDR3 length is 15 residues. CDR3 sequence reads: CASSLGQAVNYGYTF.

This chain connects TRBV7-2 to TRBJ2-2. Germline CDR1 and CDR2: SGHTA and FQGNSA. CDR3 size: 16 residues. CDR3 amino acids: CASSLTGVANTGELFF.

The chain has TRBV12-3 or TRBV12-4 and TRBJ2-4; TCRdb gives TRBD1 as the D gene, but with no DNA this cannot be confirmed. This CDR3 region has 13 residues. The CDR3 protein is CASSPRQGPIQYF.

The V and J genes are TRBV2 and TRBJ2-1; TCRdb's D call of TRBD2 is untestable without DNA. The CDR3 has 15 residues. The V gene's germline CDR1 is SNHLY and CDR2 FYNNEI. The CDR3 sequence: CASTEGLDIFREQFF. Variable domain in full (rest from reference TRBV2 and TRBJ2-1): EPEVTQTPSHQVTQMGQEVILRCVPISNHLYFYWYRQILGQKVEFLVSFYNNEISEKSEIFDDQFSVERPDGSNFTLKIRSTKLEDSAMYFCASTEGLDIFREQFFGPGTRLTVL.

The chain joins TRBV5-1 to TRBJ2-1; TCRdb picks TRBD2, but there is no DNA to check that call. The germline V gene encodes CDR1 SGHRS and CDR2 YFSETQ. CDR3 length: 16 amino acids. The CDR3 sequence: CASSSLTSGGASEQFF.

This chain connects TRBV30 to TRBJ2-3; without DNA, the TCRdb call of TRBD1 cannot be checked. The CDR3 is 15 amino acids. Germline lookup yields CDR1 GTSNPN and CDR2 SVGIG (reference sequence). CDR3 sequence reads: CAWSEWDSGTDTQYF.

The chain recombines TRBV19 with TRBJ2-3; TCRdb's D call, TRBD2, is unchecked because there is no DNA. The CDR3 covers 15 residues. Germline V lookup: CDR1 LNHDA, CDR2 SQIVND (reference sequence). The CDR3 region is CASSQAGGTTDTQYF.

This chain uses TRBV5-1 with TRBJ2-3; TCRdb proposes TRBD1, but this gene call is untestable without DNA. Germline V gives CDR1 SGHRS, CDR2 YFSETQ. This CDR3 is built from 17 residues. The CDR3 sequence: CASSYRGSGGSTDTQYF.

The CDR3 loop is CASSVGANTEAFF. The chain carries TRBV25-1 and TRBJ1-1; as DNA is missing, the TRBD1 call by TCRdb cannot be tested. There are 13 residues in the CDR3. Per germline, CDR1 MGHDK and CDR2 SYGVNS.

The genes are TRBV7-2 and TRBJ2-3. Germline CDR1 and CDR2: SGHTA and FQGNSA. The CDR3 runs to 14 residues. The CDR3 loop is CASSEDGRTDTQYF.

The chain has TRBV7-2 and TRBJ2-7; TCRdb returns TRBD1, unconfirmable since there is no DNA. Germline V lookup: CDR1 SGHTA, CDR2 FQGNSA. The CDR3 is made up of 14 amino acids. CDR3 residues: CASSWGHNTYEQYF.

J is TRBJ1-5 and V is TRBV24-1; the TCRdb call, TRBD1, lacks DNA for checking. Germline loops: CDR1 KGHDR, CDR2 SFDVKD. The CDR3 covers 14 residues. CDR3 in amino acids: CATGQGYSNQPQHF.

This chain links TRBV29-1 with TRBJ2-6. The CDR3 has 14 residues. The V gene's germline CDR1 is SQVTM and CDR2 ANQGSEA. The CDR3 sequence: CSVLQDGGANVLTF.

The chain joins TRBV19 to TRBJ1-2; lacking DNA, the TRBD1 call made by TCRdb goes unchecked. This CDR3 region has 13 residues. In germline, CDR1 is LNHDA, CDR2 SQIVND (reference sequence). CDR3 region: CAATGGWNYGYTF.